A single sample is the source of the 10 T cell receptor beta chains below, sequenced in a study of tumor-infiltrating lymphocytes in localized non-small cell lung cancer (dated by TCRdb to the early 2020s). The library was obtained by the immunoSEQ multiplex PCR assay. The clones in this table, taken by TCRdb from immuneACCESS, are in-frame only. Not every clone is retained; where verified, under half of the shortfall comes from an unresolved V gene, and the cause of the rest is unknown. The sample records 6,800 or so clones, less than 70% of which are singletons. The ten top clones hold about 13% of the sample. The sequenced sample was uninvolved lung tissue not adjacent to the tumor. All receptors derive from a human donor with non-small cell lung cancer.

The rearrangement links TRBV5-1 to TRBJ2-5; 8 bases line up with TRBD1. The CDR3 has 14 residues. Germline CDR1 and CDR2: SGHRS and YFSETQ. V shed 4 bases, J shed 1 base, and the junction held 3 bases outside the gene matches. Written as DNA, the CDR3 is TGCGCCAGCAGCACGGGACAGGTCCAAGAGACCCAGTACTTC. This translates into CASSTGQVQETQYF.

This clone is termed medium-sized. The rearrangement uses TRBV6-5 and TRBJ1-6, with a weak D call TRBD1 (5 bases). The CDR3 runs to 16 residues. Germline CDR1 is MNHEY and CDR2 is SVGAGI. Trimming pared 2 bases from V and 6 bases from J, leaving 14 bases between. CDR3 sequence: CASSYPPRRGNSPLHF. The CDR3, as DNA: TGTGCCAGCAGTTACCCTCCTAGGAGGGGTAATTCACCCCTCCACTTT.

The chain combines TRBV29-1 with TRBJ1-1; D is perhaps TRBD1 (6 bases). Germline V CDR1 and CDR2: SQVTM, ANQGSEA. This CDR3 region has 13 residues. Trimming shortened V by 6 bases and J by 1 base, and 12 bases separated the two germline ends. CDR3 nucleotides: TGCAGCGTGAGGGGAGGGGGGAACACTGAAGCTTTCTTT. Translated, it gives CSVRGGGNTEAFF.

The chain uses TRBV7-8 and TRBJ1-6, with TRBD1 matching 10 bases. There are 15 residues in the CDR3. Unmatched junction bases numbered 3, after V lost 5 bases and J lost 5 bases. Germline loops: CDR1 SGHVS, CDR2 FQNEAQ. The CDR3 here is CASSGGTGDNSPLHF. The CDR3 region has the DNA TGTGCCAGCAGCGGAGGGACAGGGGATAATTCACCCCTCCACTTT.

The chain has TRBV7-6 and TRBJ2-5; the D is unclear. CDR1 is SGHVS and CDR2 is FNYEAQ in the germline V gene. V lost 2 bases and J 2 bases, leaving 6 bases between the germline ends. CDR3 size: 13 residues. The CDR3 loop reads CASSLSFQETQYF. The CDR3 bases are TGTGCCAGCAGCTTAAGTTTTCAAGAGACCCAGTACTTC.

The chain carries TRBV7-2 and TRBJ1-4; no definite D call. V gave up 1 base and J gave up 10 bases, with 13 bases separating them. The germline gives CDR1 SGHTA, CDR2 FQGNSA. This CDR3 has 14 amino acids. The CDR3 nucleotides read TGTGCCAGCAGCTTAGGATTTGAAGGGAGAAAACTGTTTTTT. This sequence encodes CASSLGFEGRKLFF.

This clone qualifies as medium-sized. The chain couples TRBV19 to TRBJ1-5; 7 positions match TRBD1. Germline-derived CDR1 and CDR2 are LNHDA and SQIVND (reference sequence). The CDR3 runs 15 residues. Trimming at V came to 0 bases and at J to 1 base, leaving 0 bases not matched to a gene. The CDR3 region is CASSIEQGSNQPQHF. CDR3 DNA sequence: TGTGCCAGTAGTATAGAACAGGGGAGCAATCAGCCCCAGCATTTT.

The CDR3 sequence is CASSETQRYTEAFF. CDR3 DNA: TGTGCCAGCAGCGAAACCCAGAGATACACTGAAGCTTTCTTT. The chain carries TRBV9 and TRBJ1-1; D ambiguous. V lost 3 bases, J lost 3 bases, and 12 bases lay in between. There are 14 residues in the CDR3. Germline V gives CDR1 SGDLS, CDR2 YYNGEE.

The chain uses TRBV30 and TRBJ1-3, with D perhaps TRBD1 (5 bases). V was shortened by 3 bases and J by 0 bases, with 12 bases between the two germline ends. Germline V gene data show CDR1 as GTSNPN and CDR2 as SVGIG (reference sequence). The CDR3 runs to 15 residues. The CDR3 sequence is CAWSHHRSSGNTIYF. The CDR3 region has the DNA TGTGCCTGGAGCCACCACAGGAGCTCTGGAAACACCATATATTTT.

As concerns this clone: Other DNA variants within this sample encode the same CDR3. V and J are TRBV30 and TRBJ2-7; unclear D gene. Germline V gene lookup returns CDR1 GTSNPN and CDR2 SVGIG (reference sequence). The CDR3 totals 13 residues. The germline V and J ends were trimmed by 0 bases and 0 bases, with 6 bases remaining between them. The CDR3 sequence is CAWSVLPSYEQYF. The CDR3 DNA sequence: TGTGCCTGGAGTGTACTCCCCTCCTACGAGCAGTACTTC.